These 30 T cell receptor beta chains were sequenced from one sample in a study of T cell responses to AZD1222 COVID-19 vaccine. Assay used: immunoSEQ multiplex PCR; TCRdb lists only in-frame clones, some missing. This table holds 110,000 to 150,000 clones, approximately 89% found once. The specimen was peripheral blood, collected on day 0 of AZD1222 vaccination. Receptor source: an adult in good health.

This chain connects TRBV10-3 to TRBJ1-1; D is perhaps TRBD1 (5 bases). Germline CDR1 is ENHRY and CDR2 is SYGVKD. The V and J ends lost 8 bases and 3 bases respectively, with 13 bases between them. The CDR3 sequence is 13 residues long. CDR3 residues: CAIQGEEYTEAFF. CDR3 DNA: TGTGCCATCCAGGGTGAGGAGTACACTGAAGCTTTCTTT.

V is TRBV27 and J is TRBJ2-3; D tentatively fits TRBD1 or TRBD2 (5 bases each). Germline assignment: CDR1 MNHEY and CDR2 SMNVEV (reference sequence). The CDR3 loop spans 14 amino acids. V dropped 0 bases and J dropped 4 bases, with 8 bases sitting between them. CDR3 DNA: TGTGCCAGCAGTTTATCCTGGGACGCAGATACGCAGTATTTT. Encoded protein: CASSLSWDADTQYF.

This sequence joins TRBV3-1 (or the pseudogene TRBV3-2) and TRBJ2-5, with 9 bases matching TRBD1. The CDR3 consists of 15 residues. J gave up 4 bases and V 3 bases, and 6 bases lay outside the gene matches. Germline V gene data show CDR1 as LGHDT and CDR2 as YNNKEL (reference sequence). Here the CDR3 reads CASSQLGTGRETQYF. For the CDR3, the DNA is TGTGCCAGCAGCCAGTTAGGGACAGGGCGAGAGACCCAGTACTTC.

The genes are TRBV5-1 and TRBJ2-3, with D hard to call. Germline V gives CDR1 SGHRS, CDR2 YFSETQ. The CDR3 spans 15 residues. Trimming shortened V by 3 bases and J by 2 bases, and 13 bases separated the two germline ends. CDR3 DNA: TGCGCCAGCAGCTCCGAAATCGGTGCCACAGATACGCAGTATTTT. Translating it yields CASSSEIGATDTQYF.

This sequence joins TRBV6-5 and TRBJ1-2, with D unclear. V lost 8 bases and J lost 4, with 11 bases in between. The germline V gene has CDR1 MNHEY and CDR2 SVGAGI. The CDR3 consists of 12 residues. The CDR3 reads CASGSRSYGYTF. Here the CDR3 DNA reads TGTGCCAGCGGCAGTAGAAGCTATGGCTACACCTTC.

This clone was counted many times. V and J are TRBV4-1 and TRBJ1-1; perhaps TRBD1 as D (6 bases). V lost 5 bases and J 11 bases, leaving 27 bases between the germline ends. CDR3 size: 16 residues. Germline V gene data show CDR1 as MGHRA and CDR2 as YSYEKL. DNA of the CDR3: TGCGCCAGCAGCACAACAGGGCAGGAAATCCGCCAAAGGGCTTTCTTT. Amino acids: CASSTTGQEIRQRAFF.

The chain recombines TRBV2 with TRBJ2-7; the D is unclear. Looked up from germline, CDR1 is SNHLY and CDR2 is FYNNEI. V lost 3 bases and J lost 8, with 11 bases in between. The CDR3 is 12 residues long. The CDR3 is CASSEASLKQYF. CDR3 coding DNA: TGTGCCAGCAGTGAGGCCAGTTTGAAGCAGTACTTC.

DNA of the CDR3: TGTGCCAGCAGTTTTAACGGGGGATCACCCCTCCACTTT. This sequence encodes CASSFNGGSPLHF. The rearrangement links TRBV12-3 or TRBV12-4 to TRBJ1-6; D may be TRBD1 (5 bases). V was clipped by 3 bases and J by 10 bases, with 10 bases between them. CDR3 length: 13 amino acids.

The chain has TRBV19 and TRBJ1-6, with TRBD1 identical over 7 bases. J was trimmed by 8 bases and V by 3 bases; bases with no gene match: 4. From germline, CDR1 is LNHDA and CDR2 SQIVND (reference sequence). The CDR3 is 14 residues long. The DNA of the CDR3 is TGTGCCAGTAGTATGTACAGGGGCCATTCACCCCTCCACTTT. Translation gives CASSMYRGHSPLHF.

V usage is TRBV4-3 and J usage is TRBJ2-1, with 10 positions matching TRBD1. CDR3 length: 18 residues. V shed 0 bases and J 7 bases; nucleotides not matched to a gene: 12. The germline V gene has CDR1 LGHNA and CDR2 YSLEER. The CDR3 here is CASSQDRPGTGDVNEQFF. CDR3 DNA: TGCGCCAGCAGCCAAGATAGGCCAGGGACAGGGGACGTAAATGAGCAGTTCTTC.

The rearrangement links TRBV11-3 to TRBJ2-7; D may be TRBD1 or TRBD2 (5 bases each). Germline V lookup: CDR1 SGHNT, CDR2 YENEEA. This CDR3 is built from 13 residues. V lost 1 base to trimming and J lost 5 bases, with 9 bases between them. CDR3 nucleotides: TGTGCCAGCAGCTTAGGGGTGGGGGACGAGCAGTACTTC. It encodes CASSLGVGDEQYF.

This clone has just one count. The CDR3 is CASSVVDSSNTEAFF. The CDR3 nucleotides are TGTGCCAGCAGCGTAGTGGACAGCTCGAACACTGAAGCTTTCTTT. The chain recombines TRBV9 with TRBJ1-1, with D perhaps TRBD1 (6 bases). With 0 bases removed from V and 1 base from J, the gap between germline ends came to 10 bases. This CDR3 has 15 residues. Per the germline V gene, CDR1 is SGDLS and CDR2 is YYNGEE.

This clone was seen just once. V is TRBV11-2 and J is TRBJ2-5; the D is unclear. In germline, CDR1 is SGHAT, CDR2 FQNNGV. Trimming removed 5 bases at V and 1 base at J, with 8 bases between. The CDR3 is made up of 13 amino acids. The DNA of the CDR3 is TGTGCCAGCAGCCCCTCGTTCCAAGAGACCCAGTACTTC. Protein sequence: CASSPSFQETQYF.

The chain links TRBV5-4 to TRBJ1-2; TRBD1 is a possible D gene (5 bases). Trimming shortened V by 2 bases and J by 6 bases, and 8 bases separated the two germline ends. This CDR3 spans 12 amino acids. Per the germline V gene, CDR1 is SGHNT and CDR2 is YYREEE (reference sequence). CDR3 protein: CASSFEGHGYTF. CDR3 nucleotide sequence: TGTGCCAGCAGCTTCGAGGGGCATGGCTACACCTTC.

The chain uses TRBV6-5 and TRBJ1-4; D uncertain. The CDR3 loop spans 13 amino acids. CDR1 and CDR2 from the germline V gene are MNHEY and SVGAGI. Trimming left V 2 bases short and J 8 bases short, with 9 bases between. CDR3 sequence reads: CASSYRPGEKLFF. In DNA form, the CDR3 reads TGTGCCAGCAGTTACCGCCCTGGGGAAAAACTGTTTTTT.

The chain combines TRBV11-2 with TRBJ2-5; 10 bases are a match to TRBD2. Per the germline V gene, CDR1 is SGHAT and CDR2 is FQNNGV. This CDR3 is 15 amino acids long. With 5 bases clipped from V and 2 bases from J, the junction kept 5 bases outside the gene matches. CDR3 loop: CASSRTSGWQETQYF. The CDR3 nucleotides are TGTGCCAGCAGCCGGACTAGCGGATGGCAAGAGACCCAGTACTTC.

The CDR3 loop reads CASSLGWGGVAEAFF. The CDR3 nucleotides are TGTGCCAGCAGTTTGGGGTGGGGAGGGGTGGCTGAAGCTTTCTTT. The rearrangement uses TRBV28 and TRBJ1-1; maybe TRBD1 (5 bases). V lost 3 bases and J lost 6, with 17 bases in between. Germline V gives CDR1 MDHEN, CDR2 SYDVKM. This CDR3 has 15 amino acids. Full variable domain (outside the CDR3, taken from reference TRBV28 and TRBJ1-1): DVKVTQSSRYLVKRTGEKVFLECVQDMDHENMFWYRQDPGLGLRLIYFSYDVKMKEKGDIPEGYSVSREKKERFSLILESASTNQTSMYLCASSLGWGGVAEAFFGQGTRLTVV.

The V gene is TRBV18, the J gene TRBJ2-5; D unclear. From germline, CDR1 is KGHSH and CDR2 LQKENI. CDR3 length: 12 residues. V lost 3 bases to trimming and J lost 1 base, with 3 bases between them. This chain's CDR3 is CASSPIQETQYF. The CDR3 coding sequence is TGTGCCAGCTCACCGATCCAAGAGACCCAGTACTTC.

The rearrangement joins TRBV9 to TRBJ1-3; no definite D call. There are 14 residues in the CDR3. Trimming shortened V by 3 bases and J by 3 bases, and 10 bases separated the two germline ends. CDR1 is SGDLS, CDR2 YYNGEE, per germline. The CDR3 region is CASSAASSGNTIYF. CDR3 nucleotides: TGTGCCAGCAGCGCCGCCTCGAGTGGAAACACCATATATTTT.

The V gene is TRBV30, the J gene TRBJ1-3; D is unclear. The CDR3 is 13 amino acids. Looked up from germline, CDR1 is GTSNPN and CDR2 is SVGIG (reference sequence). Trimming removed 5 bases from V and 0 bases from J, with 8 bases in between. CDR3 amino acids: CAWGYSSGNTIYF. The CDR3 nucleotides are TGTGCCTGGGGCTACAGCTCTGGAAACACCATATATTTT.

This chain uses TRBV7-6 with TRBJ2-5, with TRBD1 identical over 11 bases. Germline V CDR1 and CDR2: SGHVS, FNYEAQ. V was clipped by 8 bases and J by 5 bases; unmatched bases: 7. CDR3 length equals 14 residues. CDR3 protein: CASGRDRGSETQYF. The CDR3 coding sequence is TGTGCCAGCGGTAGGGACAGGGGGTCGGAGACCCAGTACTTC.

The rearrangement uses TRBV18 and TRBJ1-5; D possibly corresponds to TRBD1 (5 bases). Deletions cut 3 bases from V and 7 bases from J, with 19 bases between. Germline lookup yields CDR1 KGHSH and CDR2 LQKENI. The CDR3 sequence is 16 residues long. The DNA for the CDR3 is TGTGCCAGCTCACCTAGCGGGCAGGGCTTCGGACAGCCCCAGCATTTT. Protein sequence: CASSPSGQGFGQPQHF.

The CDR3 sequence is CAIPGRDYGYTF. CDR3 coding DNA: TGTGCCATACCGGGACGGGACTATGGCTACACCTTC. The chain recombines TRBV2 with TRBJ1-2, with a possible D match to TRBD1 (5 bases). Between the trimmed V and J ends, which lost 10 bases and 3 bases, there was a span of 12 bases. Germline V gene sequence: CDR1 SNHLY, CDR2 FYNNEI. There are 12 residues in the CDR3.

The chain joins TRBV5-6 to TRBJ2-2; the match to TRBD2 covers 9 bases. Germline CDR1 SGHDT, CDR2 YYEEEE. The J segment lost 7 bases and the V segment lost 0 bases, leaving 7 bases of the junction unmatched. The CDR3 is 16 amino acids. The CDR3 sequence is CASSLAGGGAGGELFF. In nucleotides, the CDR3 is TGTGCCAGCAGCTTGGCTGGCGGGGGGGCTGGCGGGGAGCTGTTTTTT.

The chain links TRBV5-1 to TRBJ1-1, with a possible D match to TRBD1 (5 bases). Trimming cost V 2 bases and J 5 bases, with 13 bases left between them. The CDR3 covers 14 residues. Germline CDR1 and CDR2: SGHRS and YFSETQ. DNA of the CDR3: TGCGCCAGCAGCTTCCTCAAAGAGGGGACTGAAGCTTTCTTT. This codes for CASSFLKEGTEAFF. Combining the CDR3 with reference TRBV5-1 and TRBJ1-1 gives the whole variable domain KAGVTQTPRYLIKTRGQQVTLSCSPISGHRSVSWYQQTPGQGLQFLFEYFSETQRNKGNFPGRFSGRQFSNSRSEMNVSTLELGDSALYLCASSFLKEGTEAFFGQGTRLTVV.

The count of this clone is one. The rearrangement links TRBV28 to TRBJ1-2, with a tentative D call TRBD1 (5 bases). The germline CDR1 and CDR2 sequences are MDHEN and SYDVKM. Trimming shortened V by 4 bases and J by 5 bases, and 11 bases separated the two germline ends. The CDR3 covers 13 residues. The CDR3 protein is CASSSTRQYGYTF. Here the CDR3 DNA reads TGTGCCAGCAGTTCCACTCGACAGTATGGCTACACCTTC.

V is TRBV14 and J is TRBJ1-2; the D is unclear. CDR3 length: 14 amino acids. The V end was cut by 2 bases, the J end by 7 bases, with 14 bases between. CDR1 is SGHDN and CDR2 is FVKESK in the germline V gene. The CDR3: CASSQSRRGRGYTF. In DNA, the CDR3 is TGTGCCAGCAGCCAAAGTAGAAGAGGACGTGGCTACACCTTC.

The CDR3 sequence: CASSFTREVYEQFF. In nucleotides, the CDR3 is TGTGCCAGCAGCTTCACTCGGGAGGTCTATGAGCAGTTCTTC. The chain joins TRBV7-2 to TRBJ2-1; 7 bases agree with TRBD2. V trimming: 3 bases; J trimming: 8 bases; junction bases outside the gene matches: 7. This CDR3 is built from 14 residues. From germline, CDR1 is SGHTA and CDR2 FQGNSA.

The V call is TRBV7-9, the J call TRBJ1-1; 7 bases match TRBD1. The CDR3 runs 15 residues. Trimming cost V 7 bases and J 5 bases; bases outside gene matches: 13. Germline loops: CDR1 SEHNR, CDR2 FQNEAQ (reference sequence). For the CDR3, the DNA is TGTGCCAGCAACCCCCCCACAGGGGTTAAGACTGAAGCTTTCTTT. Protein: CASNPPTGVKTEAFF.

This clone was detected only once. The CDR3 DNA follows: TGTGCCAGCAGCTCCCGACGCCGGGATGATCAGCCCCAGCATTTT. It translates to CASSSRRRDDQPQHF. The rearrangement joins TRBV5-8 to TRBJ1-5; D remains ambiguous. The CDR3 contains 15 residues. The V gene lost 3 bases and the J gene lost 5 bases, with 15 bases spanning the gap. CDR1 and CDR2 from the germline V gene are SGHTS and YDEGEE. Combining the CDR3 with reference TRBV5-8 and TRBJ1-5 gives the whole variable domain EAGVTQSPTHLIKTRGQQATLRCSPISGHTSVYWYQQALGLGLQFLLWYDEGEERNRGNFPPRFSGRQFPNYSSELNVNALELEDSALYLCASSSRRRDDQPQHFGDGTRLSIL.